This T cell receptor beta chain is drawn from a study of T cells in tuberculosis. Looking at the study overall: T cells were selected with CD1B tetramers loaded with glucose monomycolate.

CDR1 SGHAT and CDR2 FQNNGV come from the germline V gene. This CDR3 is built from 17 residues. The trim removed 1 base at V and 4 bases at J, leaving 9 bases unmatched. This clone showed up just once. Its target is not known. Clones were read by immunoSEQ multiplex PCR, and TCRdb kept only the in-frame ones, dropping some. Of 30,000 to 40,000 clones detected, roughly 93% appear once; the ten largest clones hold approximately 10%. The time point was: new active TB diagnosis, blood taken before or within 7 days of starting treatment. Study-level results: Smaller distances to GMM-specific TCRs suggested their expansion in active tuberculosis.

The V gene is TRBV11-2, the J gene TRBJ2-5, with 10 nucleotides matching TRBD2. The sequencing here drew on PBMCs, taken at tuberculosis diagnosis. The receptor was isolated from an adult with tuberculosis. The DNA of the CDR3 is TGTGCCAGCAGCTTAGGGAGCGGGGGGGCCTGGGGAGAGACCCAGTACTTC. Protein: CASSLGSGGAWGETQYF.